This entry lists 10 T cell receptor beta chains sequenced from one sample in a study of ipilimumab plus nivolumab after autologous stem cell transplantation. Method: immunoSEQ multiplex PCR; TCRdb's copy keeps in-frame clones and lacks some. The profile covers fewer than 95,000 clones, with 83% appearing a single time and roughly 2.2% taken by the ten largest. The sequences come from PBMCs, collected in a trial of ipilimumab plus nivolumab as post-transplant consolidation. Receptors were obtained from a male donor with diffuse large B-cell lymphoma.

This chain links TRBV4-1 with TRBJ2-3; D remains ambiguous. Germline CDR1 and CDR2: MGHRA and YSYEKL. V was clipped by 3 bases and J by 4 bases, with 17 bases between them. The CDR3 runs to 16 residues. The CDR3 coding sequence is TGCGCCAGCAGCCACCCCCCCTCCCCGGTGGCAGATACGCAGTATTTT. It codes for CASSHPPSPVADTQYF.

This chain connects TRBV5-4 to TRBJ2-5; 7 bases line up with TRBD1. Trimming took 4 bases from V and 4 from J; bases not matched to a gene: 10. The germline CDR1 and CDR2 sequences are SGHNT and YYREEE (reference sequence). The CDR3 runs 15 residues. The CDR3 bases are TGTGCCAGCAGCCTCGGACAGGTTGGGGGAGAGACCCAGTACTTC. Its translation is CASSLGQVGGETQYF.

The V gene is TRBV27, the J gene TRBJ2-5; 9 nucleotides match TRBD1. The tail of the sequence fits TRBJ2-7 better, so the J call may be wrong. The CDR3 is made up of 15 amino acids. The germline CDR1 and CDR2 sequences are MNHEY and SMNVEV (reference sequence). CDR3: CASSTIQGALDEQYF. Here the CDR3 DNA reads TGTGCCAGCAGTACGATACAGGGGGCGTTGGACGAGCAGTACTTC.

This clone is a singleton in its sample. The V call is TRBV18, the J call TRBJ1-2, with 12 bases matching TRBD1. V shed 4 bases, J shed 2 bases, and the junction held 2 bases outside the gene matches. Germline assignment: CDR1 KGHSH and CDR2 LQKENI. The CDR3 has 15 amino acids. CDR3 sequence: CASSLGQGANYGYTF. CDR3 bases: TGTGCCAGCTCACTGGGACAGGGGGCGAACTATGGCTACACCTTC.

The chain joins TRBV9 to TRBJ2-1, with 9 positions matching TRBD2. The CDR3 totals 15 residues. V shed 0 bases, J shed 4 bases, and the junction held 2 bases outside the gene matches. The germline gives CDR1 SGDLS, CDR2 YYNGEE. The CDR3 DNA reads as TGTGCCAGCAGCGTAGCTACTAGCGGGTACAATGAGCAGTTCTTC. This sequence encodes CASSVATSGYNEQFF.

This chain uses TRBV7-8 with TRBJ2-5; 9 positions match TRBD2. With the DNA end fitting TRBJ2-7 better, the J assignment may be wrong. This CDR3 is 15 amino acids long. Per germline, CDR1 SGHVS and CDR2 FQNEAQ. In DNA form, the CDR3 reads TGTGCCAGCAGCTTAGGGGCGGGAGGGGCCTACGAGCAGTACTTC. Translating it yields CASSLGAGGAYEQYF.

The V call is TRBV2, the J call TRBJ1-4, with 9 nucleotides matching TRBD1. CDR1 is SNHLY, CDR2 FYNNEI, per germline. V trimming: 4 bases; J trimming: 8 bases; junction bases outside the gene matches: 8. This CDR3 region has 15 residues. The CDR3 DNA sequence: TGTGCCAGCAGTGGGTTGGGACAGGGAGGCGAAAAACTGTTTTTT. Residues: CASSGLGQGGEKLFF.

This sequence joins TRBV11-2 and TRBJ2-1; D call uncertain. The CDR3 is 13 residues long. Trimming shortened V by 1 base and J by 15 bases, and 16 bases separated the two germline ends. CDR1 and CDR2 from the germline V gene are SGHAT and FQNNGV. For the CDR3, the DNA is TGTGCCAGCAGCTTAGGCAGGTTTCTTTTTCCGTTCTTC. Amino acid sequence: CASSLGRFLFPFF.

This chain uses TRBV7-9 with TRBJ2-3; 13 bases match TRBD2. This CDR3 region has 16 residues. Germline lookup yields CDR1 SEHNR and CDR2 FQNEAQ (reference sequence). The V segment lost 5 bases and the J segment 2 bases; nucleotides outside the gene matches: 4. The CDR3 loop reads CASSLGLAGVTDTQYF. The CDR3 coding sequence is TGTGCCAGCAGCCTCGGACTAGCGGGGGTCACAGATACGCAGTATTTT.

The V call is TRBV9, the J call TRBJ1-2; 7 bases are shared with TRBD1. V lost 4 bases and J lost 5; bases outside the gene matches: 8. The CDR3 is 14 residues long. Germline CDR1 SGDLS, CDR2 YYNGEE. CDR3 DNA: TGTGCCAGCAGCTTACCGGGACAGTCATATGGCTACACCTTC. Translation: CASSLPGQSYGYTF.